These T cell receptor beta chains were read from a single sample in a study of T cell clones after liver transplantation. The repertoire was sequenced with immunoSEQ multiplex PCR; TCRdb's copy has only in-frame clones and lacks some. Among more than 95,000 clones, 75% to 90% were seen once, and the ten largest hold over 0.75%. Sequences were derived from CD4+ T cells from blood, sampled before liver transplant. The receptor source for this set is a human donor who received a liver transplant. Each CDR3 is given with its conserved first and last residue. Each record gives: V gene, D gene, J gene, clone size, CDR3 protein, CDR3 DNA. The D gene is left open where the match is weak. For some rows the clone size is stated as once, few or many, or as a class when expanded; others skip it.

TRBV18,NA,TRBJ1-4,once,CASSQGGNEKLFF,TGTGCCAGCTCACAGGGGGGTAATGAAAAACTGTTTTTT
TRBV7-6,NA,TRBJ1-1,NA,CASSFQSYTEAFF,TGTGCCAGCAGCTTCCAATCCTACACTGAAGCTTTCTTT
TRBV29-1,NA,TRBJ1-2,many,CSVDGRGQYGYTF,TGCAGCGTTGATGGCAGGGGACAATATGGCTACACCTTC
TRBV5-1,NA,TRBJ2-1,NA,CASSPPGTGFSEQFF,TGCGCCAGCAGCCCACCCGGGACTGGCTTCAGTGAGCAGTTCTTC
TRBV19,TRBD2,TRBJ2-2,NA,CASTTGTRVSGELFF,TGTGCCAGTACTACCGGGACTAGGGTTTCCGGGGAGCTGTTTTTT
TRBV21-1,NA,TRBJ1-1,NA,CASGQRTGERAFF,TGTGCCAGCGGCCAACGGACGGGGGAAAGAGCTTTCTTT
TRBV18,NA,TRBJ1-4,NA,CASSMGAPNEKLFF,TGTGCCAGCTCAATGGGGGCACCTAATGAAAAACTGTTTTTT
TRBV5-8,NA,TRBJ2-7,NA,CASSHHTTGPYF,TGTGCCAGCAGCCATCACACTACGGGCCCGTACTTC
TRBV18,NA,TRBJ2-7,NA,CASSPGEADYEQYF,TGTGCCAGCTCCCCGGGAGAGGCAGACTACGAGCAGTACTTC
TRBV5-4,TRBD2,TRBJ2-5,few,CASSLGLAGQETQYF,TGTGCCAGCAGCTTGGGACTAGCGGGGCAAGAGACCCAGTACTTC
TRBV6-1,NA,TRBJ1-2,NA,CASGRQVDYGYTF,TGTGCCAGCGGAAGACAGGTAGACTATGGCTACACCTTC
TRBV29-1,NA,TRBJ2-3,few,CSVDPRGLDTQYF,TGCAGCGTTGATCCTAGGGGTTTAGATACGCAGTATTTT
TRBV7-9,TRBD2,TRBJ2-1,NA,CASSPASGGADEQFF,TGTGCCAGCAGCCCGGCTAGCGGGGGGGCCGATGAGCAGTTCTTC
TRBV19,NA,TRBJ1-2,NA,CASKSPNRGANYGYTF,TGTGCCAGTAAGAGCCCTAATCGGGGGGCTAACTATGGCTACACCTTC
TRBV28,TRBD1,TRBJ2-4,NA,CASSSLGQGSVAKNIQYF,TGTGCCAGCAGCTCACTTGGACAGGGGTCGGTAGCCAAAAACATTCAGTACTTC